This record covers a single TCR beta chain. The source of the sample is a study of CD8+ T cells in alopecia areata. RNA was isolated and reverse transcribed to cDNA, the sequencing template. Libraries were prepared by immunoSEQ multiplex PCR; TCRdb keeps only in-frame clonotypes and omits some of them. The sample holds roughly 150,000 clones; about 50% are singletons and the top ten take roughly 21%. Germline V gene data show CDR1 as SGHAT and CDR2 as FQNNGV. Losses at the gene ends were 1 base for V and 9 bases for J; bases not matched to a gene: 6. This CDR3 has 14 residues. This TCR came from a human donor with alopecia areata. This material consisted of CD8+ T cells sorted from blood, taken at week 0. The rearrangement links TRBV11-2 to TRBJ1-1; TRBD1 matches 9 bases. The CDR3 loop is CASSLAETGGKAFF. The CDR3 nucleotides read TGTGCCAGCAGCTTAGCCGAGACAGGGGGTAAAGCTTTCTTT. Based on the CDR3 plus reference TRBV11-2 and TRBJ1-1, the full variable domain is EAGVAQSPRYKIIEKRQSVAFWCNPISGHATLYWYQQILGQGPKLLIQFQNNGVVDDSQLPKDRFSAERLKGVDSTLKIQPAKLEDSAVYLCASSLAETGGKAFFGQGTRLTVV.